This record looks at one TCR beta chain sequence and its context. This entry belongs to a study of blood T cell repertoires in COVID-19. Study information: Samples taken during acute and convalescent COVID-19 were collected in the United States, Italy and Spain. PBMCs, B-cell-depleted T cells, or T cells provided the cDNA or gDNA that made up the material.

The CDR3 spans 12 residues. V lost 6 bases to trimming and J lost 3 bases, with 8 bases between them. Per the study methods: The assay estimated nucleated cells by amplifying reference gene primers. This table comes from immunoSEQ multiplex PCR, and its TCRdb copy is limited to in-frame clones, with some not included. That table is the source of V, J and clone size, and D and trimming were worked out from the DNA. The sample includes about 40,000 clones, roughly 76% of them seen just once. The clonotype originates from a woman in her 70s with acute or convalescent COVID-19. This chain uses TRBV12-3 or TRBV12-4 with TRBJ1-1; no clear D gene. Sequenced material: peripheral blood. CDR3 amino acids: CASRGQDTEAFF. Written as DNA, the CDR3 is TGTGCCAGCAGGGGTCAGGACACTGAAGCTTTCTTT.